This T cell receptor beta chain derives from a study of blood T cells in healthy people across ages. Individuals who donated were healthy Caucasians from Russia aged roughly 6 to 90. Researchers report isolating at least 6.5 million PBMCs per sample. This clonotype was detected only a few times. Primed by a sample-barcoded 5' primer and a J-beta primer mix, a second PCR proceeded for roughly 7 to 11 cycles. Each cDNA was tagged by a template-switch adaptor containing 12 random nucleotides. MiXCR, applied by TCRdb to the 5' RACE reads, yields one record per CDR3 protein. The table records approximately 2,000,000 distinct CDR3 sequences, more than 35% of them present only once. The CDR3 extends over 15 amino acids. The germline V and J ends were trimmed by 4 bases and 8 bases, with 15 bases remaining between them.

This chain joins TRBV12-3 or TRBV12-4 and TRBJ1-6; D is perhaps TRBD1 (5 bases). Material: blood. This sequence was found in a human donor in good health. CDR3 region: CASSWGRGGHSPLHF. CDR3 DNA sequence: TGTGCCAGCAGTTGGGGCCGGGGAGGGCATTCACCCCTCCACTTT.